The 26 T cell receptor beta chains presented below share a single source sample, sequenced in a study of T cell repertoires in cytomegalovirus infection. Their antigen targets remain unknown. In TCRdb, the reads were re-called with MiXCR into one record per CDR3 protein. Here the sample spans 550,000 to 850,000 distinct CDR3 sequences, roughly 33% being singletons. Source: cultured PBMCs, taken from culture after CMV antigen stimulation. The receptors originated from a human donor in good health (CMV status not recorded). Some clones in this sample may be carry-over from other donors' samples.

This clonotype has just one count. This sequence joins TRBV29-1 and TRBJ2-7; weak D call: TRBD1 (6 bases). Per the germline V gene, CDR1 is SQVTM and CDR2 is ANQGSEA. The V gene lost 6 bases and the J gene lost 4 bases, with 7 bases spanning the gap. This CDR3 comprises 10 residues. The CDR3 loop reads CSVDSYEQYF. The CDR3 DNA sequence: TGCAGCGTGGACAGTTACGAGCAGTACTTC.

V is TRBV10-2 and J is TRBJ2-1; D gene uncertain. Germline CDR1 and CDR2: WSHSY and SAAADI. V gave up 6 bases and J gave up 10 bases, with 10 bases separating them. This CDR3 region has 11 residues. The CDR3 DNA reads TGCGCCAGCAGCTATCGCCGCGAGCAGTTCTTC. This translates into CASSYRREQFF.

This rearrangement joins TRBV7-6 to TRBJ1-4; 10 bases map to TRBD1. This CDR3 contains 16 residues. V trimming: 6 bases; J trimming: 8 bases; junction bases outside the gene matches: 12. Germline-derived CDR1 and CDR2 are SGHVS and FNYEAQ. The CDR3 DNA reads TGTGCCAGCAGTTGGGGGCGGGACAGGGGAGAAGAAAAACTGTTTTTT. Protein: CASSWGRDRGEEKLFF.

This clonotype has more than one count but fewer than ten. V is TRBV6-6 and J is TRBJ2-5, with 10 positions matching TRBD1. CDR1 and CDR2 from the germline V gene are MNHNY and SVGAGI (reference sequence). This CDR3 region has 18 residues. The trim removed 6 bases at V and 5 bases at J, leaving 18 bases unmatched. The CDR3 region is CASSRDRGRNDARETQYF. CDR3 in DNA: TGTGCCAGCAGCCGAGACAGGGGGCGGAACGACGCCCGCGAGACCCAGTACTTC.

Only a few counts were recorded for this clonotype. The gene calls are TRBV10-3 and TRBJ2-5; 11 bases agree with TRBD2. The ends lost 6 bases at V and 5 bases at J; junction bases unmatched: 5. Per germline, CDR1 ENHRY and CDR2 SYGVKD. The CDR3 extends over 14 amino acids. The CDR3 protein is CAIRGSGGGETQYF. DNA of the CDR3: TGTGCCATCAGAGGTAGCGGGGGGGGCGAGACCCAGTACTTC.

The chain links TRBV4-3 to TRBJ1-2; D is uncertain. The CDR3 spans 15 residues. Per the germline V gene, CDR1 is LGHNA and CDR2 is YSLEER. Trimming pared 1 base from V and 3 bases from J, leaving 12 bases between. In DNA, the CDR3 is TGCGCCAGCAGCCAAGGTCTGACCGCGGACTATGGCTACACCTTC. It encodes CASSQGLTADYGYTF.

CDR3 in DNA: TGCGCCAGCAGCTTGGAACTAGCGGGGATGGAGACCCAGTACTTC. It specifies CASSLELAGMETQYF. The chain has TRBV5-1 and TRBJ2-5; 10 bases agree with TRBD2. The CDR3 totals 15 residues. The germline V gene encodes CDR1 SGHRS and CDR2 YFSETQ. V was clipped by 0 bases and J by 5 bases; unmatched bases: 4.

The chain is built from TRBV5-4 and TRBJ1-2, with D maybe TRBD1 (5 bases). Trimming left V 0 bases short and J 0 bases short, with 12 bases between. The germline V gene encodes CDR1 SGHNT and CDR2 YYREEE (reference sequence). The CDR3 is 16 amino acids. The DNA of the CDR3 is TGTGCCAGCAGCTTGGAAAGGGACTCAGCTAACTATGGCTACACCTTC. This encodes CASSLERDSANYGYTF.

The chain has TRBV27 and TRBJ2-6; D gene unclear. CDR3 length: 18 amino acids. Trimming removed 4 bases from V and 0 bases from J, with 16 bases in between. Germline V gene sequence: CDR1 MNHEY, CDR2 SMNVEV (reference sequence). The CDR3 loop is CASSSPSRQPSGANVLTF. The CDR3 bases are TGTGCCAGCAGTTCCCCGTCCCGCCAACCCTCTGGGGCCAACGTCCTGACTTTC.

The chain is built from TRBV30 and TRBJ2-7; weak D call: TRBD1 (6 bases). This CDR3 has 12 amino acids. The V gene lost 7 bases and the J gene lost 2 bases, with 12 bases spanning the gap. Germline V gene sequence: CDR1 GTSNPN, CDR2 SVGIG (reference sequence). The CDR3: CASGVGTYEQYF. The CDR3 coding sequence is TGTGCCTCAGGGGTTGGGACCTACGAGCAGTACTTC.

This clonotype was found once. The genes are TRBV6-6 and TRBJ1-1; 7 nucleotides match TRBD1. Losses at the gene ends were 6 bases for V and 11 bases for J; bases not matched to a gene: 18. The CDR3 length is 15 residues. Germline CDR1 MNHNY, CDR2 SVGAGI (reference sequence). CDR3 nucleotides: TGTGCCAGCAGCTCCCAGGGACAGCCTCTCGGGGGGGCTTTCTTT. As protein: CASSSQGQPLGGAFF.

This clonotype was seen only a few times. V is TRBV4-2 and J is TRBJ2-7; D remains unclear. Germline CDR1 and CDR2: LGHNA and YNFKEQ. CDR3 length: 13 residues. The ends were cut back, 5 bases at V and 2 bases at J, with 10 bases in the middle. The CDR3 DNA reads as TGTGCCAGCAGCTCCTCCAGCCCCTACGAGCAGTACTTC. It is translated as CASSSSSPYEQYF.

The V and J genes are TRBV6-6 and TRBJ2-7; D perhaps matches TRBD1 (6 bases). With 5 bases removed from V and 0 bases from J, the gap between germline ends came to 14 bases. In germline, CDR1 is MNHNY, CDR2 SVGAGI (reference sequence). The CDR3 sequence is 15 residues long. The CDR3 coding sequence is TGTGCCAGCAGTGTCCTCCGGGACACCTCCTACGAGCAGTACTTC. Its translation: CASSVLRDTSYEQYF.

This clonotype was seen repeatedly, ten times or more. This chain connects TRBV7-2 to TRBJ2-7; TRBD2 matches 7 bases. Germline values: CDR1 SGHTA, CDR2 FQGNSA. V shed 6 bases and J 0 bases; nucleotides not matched to a gene: 8. The CDR3 has 15 residues. The CDR3 sequence: CASSITSASSYEQYF. For the CDR3, the DNA is TGTGCCAGCAGTATTACTAGCGCTAGCTCCTACGAGCAGTACTTC.

This clonotype was counted a few times. The CDR3 region has the DNA TGTGCCAGCAGAAGGCTAGCGGGGGGGCCCCCCTACAATAATGAGCAGTTCTTC. This codes for CASRRLAGGPPYNNEQFF. This chain links TRBV2 with TRBJ2-1; 12 bases are shared with TRBD2. J lost 7 bases, V lost 6 bases, and 16 bases had no gene match. Per the germline V gene, CDR1 is SNHLY and CDR2 is FYNNEI. This CDR3 has 18 residues.

This clonotype was recorded a few times. The chain employs TRBV2 and TRBJ2-1, with 9 bases identical to TRBD2. There are 15 residues in the CDR3. V lost 3 bases to trimming and J lost 4 bases; unmatched junction nucleotides: 4. Germline V gene data show CDR1 as SNHLY and CDR2 as FYNNEI. This CDR3 reads CASSEDSGSYNEQFF. In nucleotides, the CDR3 is TGTGCCAGCAGTGAGGATAGCGGGAGTTACAATGAGCAGTTCTTC.

In this sample, this clonotype turned up a few times. This chain joins TRBV6-5 and TRBJ1-1, with TRBD1 identical over 8 bases. V lost 5 bases, J lost 8 bases, and 7 bases stayed unmatched. CDR1 and CDR2 from the germline V gene are MNHEY and SVGAGI. CDR3 length: 13 amino acids. The CDR3 sequence is CASSRNYRGEAFF. For the CDR3, the DNA is TGTGCCAGCAGTCGAAATTACAGGGGGGAAGCTTTCTTT.

This clonotype was detected many times. The CDR3 reads CASSLRKQETQYF. Written as DNA, the CDR3 is TGTGCCAGCAGCTTAAGGAAACAAGAGACCCAGTACTTC. The chain couples TRBV7-2 to TRBJ2-5; no clear D gene. CDR1 is SGHTA, CDR2 FQGNSA, per germline. With 2 bases removed from V and 2 bases from J, the gap between germline ends came to 6 bases. CDR3 length equals 13 residues.

This sequence joins TRBV24-1 and TRBJ1-1; D gene uncertain. Between the trimmed V and J ends, which lost 8 bases and 1 base, there was a span of 13 bases. This CDR3 is 14 amino acids long. CDR1 KGHDR and CDR2 SFDVKD come from the germline V gene. The CDR3 loop is CATTDRTGNTEAFF. The DNA of the CDR3 is TGTGCCACCACGGATAGGACGGGGAACACTGAAGCTTTCTTT.

This clonotype was seen at least ten times. The genes are TRBV7-8 and TRBJ1-5; TRBD1 agrees at 9 bases. The germline gives CDR1 SGHVS, CDR2 FQNEAQ. The CDR3 loop spans 17 amino acids. V lost 4 bases and J lost 4; bases outside the gene matches: 11. CDR3 bases: TGTGCCAGCAGCTCCGTTGTCAGAGGACAGGGGAATCAGCCCCAGCATTTT. Its protein is CASSSVVRGQGNQPQHF.

V and J are TRBV2 and TRBJ1-5; D not resolved. CDR3 size: 13 residues. V dropped 2 bases and J dropped 4 bases, with 6 bases sitting between them. Germline V gives CDR1 SNHLY, CDR2 FYNNEI. This CDR3 is CASSESENQPQHF. As DNA, the CDR3 is TGTGCCAGCAGTGAATCGGAGAATCAGCCCCAGCATTTT.

The genes are TRBV7-2 and TRBJ1-3, with D tentatively TRBD1 (6 bases). V was clipped by 2 bases and J by 0 bases, with 14 bases between them. Germline CDR1 reads SGHTA; CDR2 reads FQGNSA. The CDR3 has 17 residues. In DNA form, the CDR3 reads TGTGCCAGCAGCTTACTTCCCGGGGGCCTCTCTGGAAACACCATATATTTT. Translating it yields CASSLLPGGLSGNTIYF.

This clonotype appeared a few times. This chain links TRBV28 with TRBJ2-5; tentatively, D is TRBD1 (6 bases). The CDR3 runs to 14 residues. V lost 2 bases and J 5 bases, leaving 12 bases between the germline ends. CDR1 is MDHEN, CDR2 SYDVKM, per germline. The DNA of the CDR3 is TGTGCCAGCAGTTTAGGGGGCAGGAGGGAGACCCAGTACTTC. Encoded protein: CASSLGGRRETQYF.

V is TRBV12-5 and J is TRBJ2-5; D might be TRBD1 or TRBD2, each matching 5 bases. The length of the CDR3 is 17 residues. Trimming stripped 5 bases from V and 5 bases from J, with 24 bases between. CDR1 is LGHNT, CDR2 FRNRAP, per germline. In nucleotides, the CDR3 is TGTGCTAGTGGTACCCCTCCCTTGGCAGGGACGGTCGAGACCCAGTACTTC. Encoded protein: CASGTPPLAGTVETQYF.

At least ten counts were recorded for this clonotype. This chain connects TRBV7-2 to TRBJ2-5; D is ambiguous. Trimming stripped 5 bases from V and 6 bases from J, with 7 bases between. This CDR3 contains 11 residues. Germline CDR1 reads SGHTA; CDR2 reads FQGNSA. For the CDR3, the DNA is TGTGCCAGCAGCCGACGTAAGACCCAGTACTTC. Its translation: CASSRRKTQYF.

The rearrangement joins TRBV19 to TRBJ2-4; D uncertain. Trimming pared 5 bases from V and 6 bases from J, leaving 5 bases between. The CDR3 is made up of 11 amino acids. From germline, CDR1 is LNHDA and CDR2 SQIVND (reference sequence). CDR3 amino acids: CASSVGNIQYF. CDR3 bases: TGTGCCAGTAGTGTTGGAAACATTCAGTACTTC.